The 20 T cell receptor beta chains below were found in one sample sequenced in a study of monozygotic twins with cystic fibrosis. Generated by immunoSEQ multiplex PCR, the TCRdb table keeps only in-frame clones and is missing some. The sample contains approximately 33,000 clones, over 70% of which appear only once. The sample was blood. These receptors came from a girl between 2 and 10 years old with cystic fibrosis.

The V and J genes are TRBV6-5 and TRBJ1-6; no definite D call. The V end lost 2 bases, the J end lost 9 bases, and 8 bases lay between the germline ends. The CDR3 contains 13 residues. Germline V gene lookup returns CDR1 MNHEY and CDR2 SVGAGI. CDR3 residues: CASSYDYPSPLHF. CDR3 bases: TGTGCCAGCAGTTACGATTACCCTTCACCCCTCCACTTT.

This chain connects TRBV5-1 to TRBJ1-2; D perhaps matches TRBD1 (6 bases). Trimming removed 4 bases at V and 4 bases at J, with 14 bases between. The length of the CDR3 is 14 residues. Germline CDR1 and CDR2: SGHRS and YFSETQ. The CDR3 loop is CASSRIGGAYGYTF. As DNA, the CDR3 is TGCGCCAGCAGCCGGATAGGGGGTGCCTATGGCTACACCTTC.

The CDR3, as DNA: TGTGCCACCAGCAGAGATAGAGGGACAGCTTCGTACGAGCAGTACTTC. Amino acid sequence: CATSRDRGTASYEQYF. The chain links TRBV15 to TRBJ2-7, with 7 bases identical to TRBD1. The CDR3 has 16 residues. V shed 0 bases, J shed 4 bases, and the junction held 9 bases outside the gene matches. Germline V gene data show CDR1 as LNHNV and CDR2 as YYDKDF (reference sequence).

CDR3 sequence: CASSQTVPNEKLFF. CDR3 coding DNA: TGCGCCAGCAGCCAGACTGTACCGAATGAAAAACTGTTTTTT. V gene TRBV4-3 combines with J gene TRBJ1-4; the D is unclear. Germline values: CDR1 LGHNA, CDR2 YSLEER. V was trimmed by 3 bases and J by 5 bases, leaving 10 bases between them. The CDR3 consists of 14 residues.

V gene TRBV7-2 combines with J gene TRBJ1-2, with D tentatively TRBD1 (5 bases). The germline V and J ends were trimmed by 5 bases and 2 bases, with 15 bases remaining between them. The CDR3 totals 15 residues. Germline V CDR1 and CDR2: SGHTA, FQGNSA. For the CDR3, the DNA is TGTGCCAGCAGCCCTCTCGGGTGGGGGAACTATGGCTACACCTTC. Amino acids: CASSPLGWGNYGYTF.

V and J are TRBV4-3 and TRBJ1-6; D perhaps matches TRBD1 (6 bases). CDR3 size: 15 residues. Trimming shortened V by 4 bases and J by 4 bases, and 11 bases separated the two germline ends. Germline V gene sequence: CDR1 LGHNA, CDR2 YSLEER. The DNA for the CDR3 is TGCGCCAGCAGCCGTCAGGACAGTTATAATTCACCCCTCCACTTT. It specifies CASSRQDSYNSPLHF.

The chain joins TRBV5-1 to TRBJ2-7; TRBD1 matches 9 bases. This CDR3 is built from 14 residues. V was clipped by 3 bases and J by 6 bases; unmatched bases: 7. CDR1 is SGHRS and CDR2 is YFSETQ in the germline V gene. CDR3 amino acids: CASSSPGQGGEQYF. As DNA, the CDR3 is TGCGCCAGCAGCTCTCCGGGACAGGGCGGCGAGCAGTACTTC.

The CDR3 region is CASSVGNTPGTGGNEQYF. DNA for the CDR3: TGTGCCAGCAGCGTAGGCAACACCCCCGGGACAGGGGGCAACGAGCAGTACTTC. The chain uses TRBV9 and TRBJ2-7; TRBD1 matches at 12 bases. CDR3 size: 18 residues. The trim removed 0 bases at V and 5 bases at J, leaving 12 bases unmatched. Germline CDR1 and CDR2: SGDLS and YYNGEE.

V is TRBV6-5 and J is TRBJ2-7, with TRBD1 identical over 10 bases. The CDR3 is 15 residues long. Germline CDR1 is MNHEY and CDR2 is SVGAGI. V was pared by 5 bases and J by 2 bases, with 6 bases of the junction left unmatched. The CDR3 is CASSRPGTGAYEQYF. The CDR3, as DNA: TGTGCCAGCAGTCGCCCCGGGACAGGGGCCTACGAGCAGTACTTC.

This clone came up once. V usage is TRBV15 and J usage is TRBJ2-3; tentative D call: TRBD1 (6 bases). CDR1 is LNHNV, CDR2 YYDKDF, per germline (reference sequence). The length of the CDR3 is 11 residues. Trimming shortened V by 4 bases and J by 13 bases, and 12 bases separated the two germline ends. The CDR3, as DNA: TGTGCCACCAGCAACCGGGACAAGGAGTATTTT. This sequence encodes CATSNRDKEYF. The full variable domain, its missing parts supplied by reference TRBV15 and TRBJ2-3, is DAMVIQNPRYQVTQFGKPVTLSCSQTLNHNVMYWYQQKSSQAPKLLFHYYDKDFNNEADTPDNFQSRRPNTSFCFLDIRSPGLGDTAMYLCATSNRDKEYFGPGTRLTVL.

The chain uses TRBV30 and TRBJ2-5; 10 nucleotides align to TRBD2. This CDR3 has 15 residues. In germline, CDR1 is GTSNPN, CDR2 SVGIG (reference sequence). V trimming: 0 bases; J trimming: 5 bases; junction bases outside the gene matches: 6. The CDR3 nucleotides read TGTGCCTGGAGTGTAAAGGGACTAGCGAGGGAGACCCAGTACTTC. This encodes CAWSVKGLARETQYF.

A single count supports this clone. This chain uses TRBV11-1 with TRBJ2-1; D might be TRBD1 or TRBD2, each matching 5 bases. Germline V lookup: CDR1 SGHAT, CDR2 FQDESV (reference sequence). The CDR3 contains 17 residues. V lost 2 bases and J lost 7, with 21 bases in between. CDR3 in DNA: TGTGCCAGCAGCTTAAGGGCCGGGACCACCTGGAGAAATGAGCAGTTCTTC. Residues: CASSLRAGTTWRNEQFF.

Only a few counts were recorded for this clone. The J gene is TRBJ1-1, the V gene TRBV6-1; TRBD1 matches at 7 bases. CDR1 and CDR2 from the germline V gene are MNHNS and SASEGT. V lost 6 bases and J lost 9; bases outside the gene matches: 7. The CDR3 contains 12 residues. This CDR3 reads CASSRDRSKAFF. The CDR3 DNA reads TGTGCCAGCAGCAGGGACAGAAGCAAAGCTTTCTTT.

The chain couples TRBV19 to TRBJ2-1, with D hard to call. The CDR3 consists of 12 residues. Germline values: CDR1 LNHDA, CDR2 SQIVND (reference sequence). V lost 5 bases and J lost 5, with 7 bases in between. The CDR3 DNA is TGTGCCAGTAGTCTTGGGAACAATGAGCAGTTCTTC. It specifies CASSLGNNEQFF.

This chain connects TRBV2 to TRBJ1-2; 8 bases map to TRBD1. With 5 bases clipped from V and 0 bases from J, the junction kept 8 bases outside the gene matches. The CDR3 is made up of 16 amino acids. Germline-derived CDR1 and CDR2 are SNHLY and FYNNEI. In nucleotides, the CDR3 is TGTGCCAGCAGTATAGGGCAGGGGGCCACTAACTATGGCTACACCTTC. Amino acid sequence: CASSIGQGATNYGYTF.

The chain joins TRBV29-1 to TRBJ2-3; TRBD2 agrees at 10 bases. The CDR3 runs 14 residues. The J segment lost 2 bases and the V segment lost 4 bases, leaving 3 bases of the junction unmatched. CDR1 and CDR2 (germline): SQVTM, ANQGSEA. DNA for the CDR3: TGCAGCGTTGCAGCGGGGGGGCCCACAGATACGCAGTATTTT. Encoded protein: CSVAAGGPTDTQYF.

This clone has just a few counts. This chain's CDR3 is CASSLGDTYEQYF. CDR3 in DNA: TGTGCCAGCAGTTTGGGGGACACCTACGAGCAGTACTTC. The chain is built from TRBV27 and TRBJ2-7; D might be TRBD1 (6 bases). Trimming removed 3 bases at V and 2 bases at J, with 8 bases between. Looked up from germline, CDR1 is MNHEY and CDR2 is SMNVEV (reference sequence). The CDR3 is 13 residues long.

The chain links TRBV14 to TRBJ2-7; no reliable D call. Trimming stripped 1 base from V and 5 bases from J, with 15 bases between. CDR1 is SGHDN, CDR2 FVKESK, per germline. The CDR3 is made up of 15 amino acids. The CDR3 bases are TGTGCCAGCAGCCAAGTGGGCGGTCCATCCCACGAGCAGTACTTC. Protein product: CASSQVGGPSHEQYF.

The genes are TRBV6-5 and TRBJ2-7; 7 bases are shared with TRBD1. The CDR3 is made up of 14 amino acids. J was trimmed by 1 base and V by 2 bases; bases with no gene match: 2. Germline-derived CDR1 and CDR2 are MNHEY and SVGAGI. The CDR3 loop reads CASSYRGPSYEQYF. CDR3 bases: TGTGCCAGCAGTTACAGGGGGCCTTCCTACGAGCAGTACTTC.

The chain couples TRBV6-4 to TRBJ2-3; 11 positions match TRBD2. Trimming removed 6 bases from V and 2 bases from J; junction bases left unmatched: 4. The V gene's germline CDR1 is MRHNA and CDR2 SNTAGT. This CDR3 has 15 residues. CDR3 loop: CASRQGLADTDTQYF. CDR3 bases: TGTGCCAGCAGGCAGGGACTAGCGGACACAGATACGCAGTATTTT.